This record concerns one TCR beta chain sequence. This receptor's antigen is unknown. No much larger clonotype is one base removed from it; base qualities were not supplied. This record belongs to a study of blood T cell repertoires in COVID-19 (dated by TCRdb to between 2020 and 2021). As for the study more broadly: Collaborator samples came from the United States, Italy and Spain and covered acute and convalescent phases of COVID-19. The material from the prospective study consisted of cDNA or gDNA derived from T cells, B-cell-depleted T cells, or PBMCs. Deeply sampled blood TCRbeta repertoires from subjects exposed to, actively infected with, or recovered from COVID-19 were included in the dataset. A freely available public database, intended as a resource for researchers studying the immune response to SARS-CoV-2, is where the repertoires were released. The samples were drawn from two sources: the first 160 participants of the ongoing ImmuneRACE study, and 950 to 1,500 subjects contributed by 6 global collaborators. The sample metadata nearly always contained a de-identified subject ID, COVID-19 status, age in years and sex. Where available, HLA class I and class II types were obtained from metadata supplied by the sample provider rather than from assay-based typing.

Broader findings and caveats from the paper: How much clinical and demographic metadata was included differed by source and by participant, and the metadata was provided uncurated.

The immunoSEQ Assay, a bias-controlled multiplex PCR, was used to amplify TCRbeta CDR3 regions from genomic DNA. In the original analysis: The number of nucleated cells in each sample was estimated from the amplification of reference gene primers within the assay. To quantify the absolute abundance of each unique TCRbeta CDR3 rearrangement, sequence reads were collapsed and filtered. Productive Simpson clonality was computed per sample as the square root of Simpson's diversity index over productive rearrangements. In TCRdb, the immuneACCESS table is reduced to in-frame sequences with V and J assigned. These tables do not hold every clone; where another copy was compared, an unresolved V gene accounts for under half, and the others remain unexplained. From that table come the V and J calls and clone size; the DNA was used to work out D and trimming. This sample holds around 170,000 clones; about 80% were observed only once. The top ten hold 13% to 15% of the sample.

The CDR3 spans 15 residues, from the cysteine through the phenylalanine. Just the 45-base CDR3 DNA is kept, in frame starting at base 1. CDR1 and CDR2 (KGHDR, SFDVKD) derive from the germline V gene. The junction carries 12 bases between V and J, which are trimmed by 4 bases and 4 bases respectively. Enrolling through a virtual design, the prospective study's participants ranged in age from roughly 18 to 90 years and lived across roughly 24 United States geographic areas. In the prospective study, cohorts were assigned on the basis of participant-reported clinical history obtained from a screening survey and a study questionnaire. Exposed participants had been in contact with someone with a PCR-confirmed or clinician-diagnosed COVID-19 case within 2 weeks of study entry. In the prospective study, mobile phlebotomists collected whole blood, serum and a nasopharyngeal or oropharyngeal swab from each participant. Additional blood draws and questionnaires over a 2-month period could optionally be provided by prospective study participants. Prospective study blood samples were shipped either frozen or at room temperature before DNA extraction.

The clonotype originates from a man aged 55-75 years who had been exposed to COVID-19. Sequencing was carried out using PBMCs or T cells enriched from blood (not recorded which). Recombination joined TRBV24-1 with TRBJ2-2, with TRBD1 as a weak D call on 6 bases. This receptor has the CDR3 CATSESDRFTGELFF. The sequenced DNA: TGTGCCACCAGTGAGTCCGACAGGTTCACCGGGGAGCTGTTTTTT.